These 15 T cell receptor beta chains share one sample of origin, sequenced in a study of blood T cells in healthy people across ages. Using a J-beta primer mix together with a sample-barcoded 5' primer, a second PCR was run for about 6 to 11 cycles. Each CDR3 protein gets one entry after TCRdb re-called the 5' RACE reads with MiXCR. The sample shows approximately 1.5 million distinct CDR3 sequences, roughly two fifths of them seen only once. The sequencing sample was made of blood. These receptors were taken from a woman aged 18-29 years in good health.

This clonotype was seen many times. The genes are TRBV7-2 and TRBJ2-1; D is ambiguous. The CDR3 runs to 13 residues. The germline CDR1 and CDR2 sequences are SGHTA and FQGNSA. Trimming shortened V by 6 bases and J by 4 bases, and 10 bases separated the two germline ends. The CDR3 spells CASSLPPYNEQFF. DNA for the CDR3: TGTGCCAGCAGTTTACCACCATACAATGAGCAGTTCTTC.

The chain carries TRBV28 and TRBJ1-4; D gene unclear. V was shortened by 6 bases and J by 11 bases, with 22 bases between the two germline ends. CDR3 length: 15 residues. In germline, CDR1 is MDHEN, CDR2 SYDVKM. The CDR3 DNA reads TGTGCCAGCAGCTATTCCGGCAGGTCCGAGTCCAAACTGTTTTTT. This codes for CASSYSGRSESKLFF. The full variable domain, rest sourced from reference TRBV28 and TRBJ1-4, is DVKVTQSSRYLVKRTGEKVFLECVQDMDHENMFWYRQDPGLGLRLIYFSYDVKMKEKGDIPEGYSVSREKKERFSLILESASTNQTSMYLCASSYSGRSESKLFFGSGTQLSVL.

This clonotype occurred a few times. This chain uses TRBV30 with TRBJ1-2; D is uncertain. CDR3 length equals 13 residues. The V gene's germline CDR1 is GTSNPN and CDR2 SVGIG (reference sequence). V was trimmed by 0 bases and J by 2 bases, leaving 7 bases between them. DNA of the CDR3: TGTGCCTGGAGTGTATCCGGGAACTATGGCTACACCTTC. Translation: CAWSVSGNYGYTF.

This sequence joins TRBV7-9 and TRBJ1-2; TRBD1 might be the D (6 bases). Trimming cost V 4 bases and J 4 bases, with 16 bases left between them. The CDR3 is 15 amino acids. In germline, CDR1 is SEHNR, CDR2 FQNEAQ (reference sequence). The CDR3 DNA follows: TGTGCCAGCAGCTACCTCTCCGGGACACCCTATGGCTACACCTTC. Its protein is CASSYLSGTPYGYTF.

V gene TRBV4-2 combines with J gene TRBJ2-4; 12 nucleotides line up with TRBD2. The J call is uncertain, as TRBJ2-7 better fits the DNA end. In germline, CDR1 is LGHNA, CDR2 YNFKEQ. CDR3 length equals 20 residues. The DNA of the CDR3 is TGTGCCAGCAGCCAAGATTCATGGGGAACTAGCGGGAGGACACATGACGAGCAGTACTTC. As protein: CASSQDSWGTSGRTHDEQYF.

The chain employs TRBV29-1 and TRBJ2-5, with a weak D call TRBD1 (6 bases). The CDR3 totals 13 residues. V was shortened by 5 bases and J by 1 base, with 11 bases between the two germline ends. From germline, CDR1 is SQVTM and CDR2 ANQGSEA. DNA for the CDR3: TGCAGCGTTATCACAGGGTCCCAAGAGACCCAGTACTTC. It encodes CSVITGSQETQYF.

This chain links TRBV4-3 with TRBJ1-6, with 9 bases lining up with TRBD1. The CDR3 consists of 16 residues. The trim removed 0 bases at V and 10 bases at J, leaving 7 bases unmatched. Germline assignment: CDR1 LGHNA and CDR2 YSLEER. CDR3 in DNA: TGCGCCAGCAGCCAAGAAGGGGGACAGGGAGGCTCACCCCTCCACTTT. This sequence encodes CASSQEGGQGGSPLHF.

The table lists this clonotype with a few counts. This sequence joins TRBV7-2 and TRBJ1-5; D remains unclear. V lost 1 base to trimming and J lost 12 bases, with 7 bases between them. The V gene's germline CDR1 is SGHTA and CDR2 FQGNSA. The length of the CDR3 is 11 residues. The CDR3 protein is CASSLGGSQHF. The CDR3 DNA reads as TGTGCCAGCAGCTTAGGCGGGAGCCAGCATTTT.

This clonotype was seen more than once but under ten times. The genes are TRBV4-2 and TRBJ2-7; 7 bases line up with TRBD1. Germline V gives CDR1 LGHNA, CDR2 YNFKEQ. V lost 4 bases, J lost 3 bases, and 6 bases stayed unmatched. The CDR3 covers 14 residues. In DNA, the CDR3 is TGTGCCAGCAGCCTCGGGGACAGCCACTACGAGCAGTACTTC. Residues: CASSLGDSHYEQYF.

The rearrangement joins TRBV7-8 to TRBJ2-2; 7 bases align to TRBD1. The germline V gene has CDR1 SGHVS and CDR2 FQNEAQ. The J segment lost 0 bases and the V segment lost 5 bases, leaving 9 bases of the junction unmatched. This CDR3 comprises 17 residues. The CDR3 protein is CASSLPTGLTNTGELFF. CDR3 sequence (DNA): TGTGCCAGCAGCCTTCCGACAGGGCTTACGAACACCGGGGAGCTGTTTTTT.

Only a few counts were recorded for this clonotype. The CDR3 nucleotides are TGTGCCAGCAGTCCTCTTGGCACGCGATATGGCTACACCTTC. Translated, it gives CASSPLGTRYGYTF. The chain joins TRBV28 to TRBJ1-2; no clear D. The CDR3 is made up of 14 amino acids. Trimming left V 5 bases short and J 5 bases short, with 15 bases between. Germline V gene lookup returns CDR1 MDHEN and CDR2 SYDVKM.

The chain joins TRBV29-1 to TRBJ2-4; D uncertain. Trimming shortened V by 4 bases and J by 0 bases, and 10 bases separated the two germline ends. Germline V gene data show CDR1 as SQVTM and CDR2 as ANQGSEA. This CDR3 has 14 amino acids. The CDR3 region is CSVALLTAKNIQYF. For the CDR3, the DNA is TGCAGCGTTGCACTGCTAACAGCCAAAAACATTCAGTACTTC.

On this clonotype itself: Compared with germline, one end of the junction differs, possibly owing to a read error. The V gene is TRBV7-9, the J gene TRBJ2-1, with 10 bases identical to TRBD2. CDR1 is SEHNR and CDR2 is FQNEAQ in the germline V gene (reference sequence). The CDR3 has 18 amino acids. The chain's CDR3 is CASSSMGVAGGPYDEQFF. CDR3 in DNA: TGTGCCAGCAGCTCCATGGGAGTAGCGGGGGGCCCCTACGATGAGCAGTTCTTC.

This clonotype was seen more than once but under ten times. The rearrangement links TRBV7-2 to TRBJ2-5; no firm D call. CDR3 length: 13 residues. Trimming took off 5 bases at V and 2 bases at J, with 9 bases between the two ends. Germline V CDR1 and CDR2: SGHTA, FQGNSA. This chain's CDR3 is CASSARQQETQYF. In nucleotides, the CDR3 is TGTGCCAGCAGCGCAAGACAACAAGAGACCCAGTACTTC.

The chain links TRBV13 to TRBJ1-3, with D unclear. The germline V gene encodes CDR1 PRHDT and CDR2 FYEKMQ (reference sequence). The germline V and J ends were trimmed by 3 bases and 0 bases, with 6 bases remaining between them. There are 14 residues in the CDR3. The CDR3 nucleotides are TGTGCCAGCAGCTTTTATAACTCTGGAAACACCATATATTTT. This gives the protein CASSFYNSGNTIYF.